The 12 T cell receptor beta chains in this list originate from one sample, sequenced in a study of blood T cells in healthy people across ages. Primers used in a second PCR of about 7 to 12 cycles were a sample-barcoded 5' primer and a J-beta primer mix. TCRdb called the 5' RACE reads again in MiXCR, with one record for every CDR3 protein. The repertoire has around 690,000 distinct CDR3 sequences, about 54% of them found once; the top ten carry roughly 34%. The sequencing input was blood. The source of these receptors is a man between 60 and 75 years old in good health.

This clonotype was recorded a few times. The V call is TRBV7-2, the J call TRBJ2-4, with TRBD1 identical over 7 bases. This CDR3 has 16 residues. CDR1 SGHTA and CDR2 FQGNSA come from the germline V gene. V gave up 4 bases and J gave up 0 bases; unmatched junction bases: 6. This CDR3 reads CASSSDSGGAKNIQYF. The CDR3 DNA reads TGTGCCAGCAGCTCAGACTCAGGGGGAGCCAAAAACATTCAGTACTTC.

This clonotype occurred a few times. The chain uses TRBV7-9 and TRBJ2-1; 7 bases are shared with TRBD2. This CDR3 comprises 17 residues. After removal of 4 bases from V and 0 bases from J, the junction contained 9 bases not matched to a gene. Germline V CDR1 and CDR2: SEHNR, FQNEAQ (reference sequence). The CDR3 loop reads CASSWVGGSSSYNEQFF. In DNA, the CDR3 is TGTGCCAGCAGCTGGGTCGGGGGGTCCAGCTCCTACAATGAGCAGTTCTTC.

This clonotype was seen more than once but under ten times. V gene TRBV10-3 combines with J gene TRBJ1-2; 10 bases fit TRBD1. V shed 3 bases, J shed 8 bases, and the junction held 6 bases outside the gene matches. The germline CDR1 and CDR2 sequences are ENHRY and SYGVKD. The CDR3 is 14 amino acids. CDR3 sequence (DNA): TGTGCCATCAGTGATGGGACAGGGGTTTACGGCTACACCTTC. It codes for CAISDGTGVYGYTF.

The CDR3 coding sequence is TGTGCCAGCCTTAGGGGCGGGGAGCTGTTTTTT. Residues: CASLRGGELFF. The J gene is TRBJ2-2, the V gene TRBV12-3 or TRBV12-4; D possibly corresponds to TRBD1 (5 bases). Trimming took off 8 bases at V and 7 bases at J, with 8 bases between the two ends. The CDR3 extends over 11 amino acids.

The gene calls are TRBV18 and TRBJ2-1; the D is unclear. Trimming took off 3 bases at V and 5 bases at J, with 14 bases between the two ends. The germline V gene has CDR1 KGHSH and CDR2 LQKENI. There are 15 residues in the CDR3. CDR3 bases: TGTGCCAGCTCACCGGCCATTAGGGCCGACAATGAGCAGTTCTTC. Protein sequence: CASSPAIRADNEQFF.

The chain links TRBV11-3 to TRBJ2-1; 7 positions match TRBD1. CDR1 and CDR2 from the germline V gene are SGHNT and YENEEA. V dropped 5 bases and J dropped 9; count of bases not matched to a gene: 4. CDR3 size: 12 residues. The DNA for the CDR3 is TGTGCCAGCAGCACCCGACAGGGTGAGCAGTTCTTC. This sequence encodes CASSTRQGEQFF. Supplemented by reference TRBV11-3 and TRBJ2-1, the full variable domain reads EAGVVQSPRYKIIEKKQPVAFWCNPISGHNTLYWYLQNLGQGPELLIRYENEEAVDDSQLPKDRFSAERLKGVDSTLKIQPAELGDSAVYLCASSTRQGEQFFGPGTRLTVL.

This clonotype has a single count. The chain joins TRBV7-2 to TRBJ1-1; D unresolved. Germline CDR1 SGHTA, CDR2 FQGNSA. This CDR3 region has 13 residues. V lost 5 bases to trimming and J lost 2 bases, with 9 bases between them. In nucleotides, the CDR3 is TGTGCCAGCAGCCGAGAACCCAACACTGAAGCTTTCTTT. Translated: CASSREPNTEAFF.

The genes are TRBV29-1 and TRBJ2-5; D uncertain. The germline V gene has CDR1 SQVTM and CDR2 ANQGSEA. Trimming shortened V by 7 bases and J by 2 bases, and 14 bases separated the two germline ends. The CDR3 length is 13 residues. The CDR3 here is CSAAVTSQETQYF. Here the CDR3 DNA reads TGCAGCGCTGCGGTAACTTCTCAAGAGACCCAGTACTTC. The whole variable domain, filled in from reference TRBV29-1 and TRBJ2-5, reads SAVISQKPSRDICQRGTSLTIQCQVDSQVTMMFWYRQQPGQSLTLIATANQGSEATYESGFVIDKFPISRPNLTFSTLTVSNMSPEDSSIYLCSAAVTSQETQYFGPGTRLLVL.

CDR3 in DNA: TGCGCCAGCAGCCAAGGCGAGAAAAGGTCGGATACGCAGTACTTC. As protein: CASSQGEKRSDTQYF. The chain employs TRBV4-1 and TRBJ2-4; D is unclear. The ends were cut back, 1 base at V and 13 bases at J, with 20 bases in the middle. The CDR3 consists of 15 residues. CDR1 is MGHRA, CDR2 YSYEKL, per germline.

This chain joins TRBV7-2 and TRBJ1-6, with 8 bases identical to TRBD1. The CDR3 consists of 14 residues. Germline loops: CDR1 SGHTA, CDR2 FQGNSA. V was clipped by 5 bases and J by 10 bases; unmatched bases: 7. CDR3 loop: CASSPRQGRSPLHF. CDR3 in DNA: TGTGCCAGCAGCCCGAGACAGGGGAGATCACCCCTCCACTTT.

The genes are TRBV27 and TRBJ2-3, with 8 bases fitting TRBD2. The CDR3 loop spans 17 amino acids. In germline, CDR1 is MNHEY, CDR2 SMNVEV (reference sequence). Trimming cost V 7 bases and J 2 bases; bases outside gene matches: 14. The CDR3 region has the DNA TGTGCCAGCACCATCAAAGGGCGGGGGGTCATCACAGATACGCAGTATTTT. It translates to CASTIKGRGVITDTQYF.

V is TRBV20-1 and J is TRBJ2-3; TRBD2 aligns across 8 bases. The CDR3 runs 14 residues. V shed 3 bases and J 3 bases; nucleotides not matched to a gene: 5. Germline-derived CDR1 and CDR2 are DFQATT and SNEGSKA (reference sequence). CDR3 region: CSASGGAWTDTQYF. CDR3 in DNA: TGCAGTGCTAGCGGGGGGGCTTGGACAGATACGCAGTATTTT.